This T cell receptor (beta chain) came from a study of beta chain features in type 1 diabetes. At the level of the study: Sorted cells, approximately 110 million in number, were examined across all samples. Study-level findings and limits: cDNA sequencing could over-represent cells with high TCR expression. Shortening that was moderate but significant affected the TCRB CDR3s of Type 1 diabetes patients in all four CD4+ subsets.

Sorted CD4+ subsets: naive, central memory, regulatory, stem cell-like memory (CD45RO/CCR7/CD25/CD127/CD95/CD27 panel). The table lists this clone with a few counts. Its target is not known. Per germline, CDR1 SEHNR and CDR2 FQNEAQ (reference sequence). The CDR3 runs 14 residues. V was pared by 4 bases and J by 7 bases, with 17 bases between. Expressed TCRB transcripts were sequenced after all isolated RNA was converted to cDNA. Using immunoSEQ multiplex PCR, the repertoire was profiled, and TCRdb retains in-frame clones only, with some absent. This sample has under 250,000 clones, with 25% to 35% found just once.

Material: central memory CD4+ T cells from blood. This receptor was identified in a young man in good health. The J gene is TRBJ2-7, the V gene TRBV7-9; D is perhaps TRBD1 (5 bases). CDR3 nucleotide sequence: TGTGCCAGCAGCTGGGGCAGGGCCTCGGCGGAGCAGTACTTC. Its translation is CASSWGRASAEQYF. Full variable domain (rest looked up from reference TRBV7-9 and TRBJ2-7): DTGVSQNPRHKITKRGQNVTFRCDPISEHNRLYWYRQTLGQGPEFLTYFQNEAQLEKSRLLSDRFSAERPKGSFSTLEIQRTEQGDSAMYLCASSWGRASAEQYFGPGTRLTVT.